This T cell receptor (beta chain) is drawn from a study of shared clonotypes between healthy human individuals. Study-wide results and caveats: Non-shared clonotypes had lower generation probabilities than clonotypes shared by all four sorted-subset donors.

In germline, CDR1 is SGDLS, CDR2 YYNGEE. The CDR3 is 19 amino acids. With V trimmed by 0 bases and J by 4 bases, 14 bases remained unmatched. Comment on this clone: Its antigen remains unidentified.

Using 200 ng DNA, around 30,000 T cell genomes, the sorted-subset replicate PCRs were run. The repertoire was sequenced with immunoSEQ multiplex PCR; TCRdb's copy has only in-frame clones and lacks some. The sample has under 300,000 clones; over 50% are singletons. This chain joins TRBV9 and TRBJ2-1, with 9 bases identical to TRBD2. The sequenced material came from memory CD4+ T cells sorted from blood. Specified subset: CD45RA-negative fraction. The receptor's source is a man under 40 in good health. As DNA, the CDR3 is TGTGCCAGCAGCGTAGATCCAATTCTACCGACTAGCGGTTACAATGAGCAGTTCTTC. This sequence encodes CASSVDPILPTSGYNEQFF.